The TCR beta chain under discussion was sequenced for a study of blood T cells in healthy people across ages. In regard to this clonotype: The antigen remains unidentified.

Russia was home to the donors, healthy Caucasian individuals aged roughly 6 to 100. Study-wide results and limits: Across the age range, TCR beta diversity per million T cells fell in a roughly linear way.

The authors ran a second PCR of about 7 to 12 cycles using a sample-barcoded 5' primer and a J-beta primer mix. Each CDR3 protein is one row after TCRdb ran MiXCR on the 5' RACE reads. This sample has about 1,500,000 distinct CDR3 sequences, with about 30% found just once. The CDR3 is 16 amino acids. V was pared by 3 bases and J by 2 bases, with 7 bases of the junction left unmatched. Germline loops: CDR1 SEHNR, CDR2 FQNEAQ (reference sequence). The sample was blood. The clonotype comes from a woman aged 25 to 39 in good health. The chain has TRBV7-9 and TRBJ2-1; 7 bases align to TRBD2. CDR3 DNA: TGTGCCAGCAGCTTTGAGGGAGGGGTACCCTACAATGAGCAGTTCTTC. It codes for CASSFEGGVPYNEQFF.